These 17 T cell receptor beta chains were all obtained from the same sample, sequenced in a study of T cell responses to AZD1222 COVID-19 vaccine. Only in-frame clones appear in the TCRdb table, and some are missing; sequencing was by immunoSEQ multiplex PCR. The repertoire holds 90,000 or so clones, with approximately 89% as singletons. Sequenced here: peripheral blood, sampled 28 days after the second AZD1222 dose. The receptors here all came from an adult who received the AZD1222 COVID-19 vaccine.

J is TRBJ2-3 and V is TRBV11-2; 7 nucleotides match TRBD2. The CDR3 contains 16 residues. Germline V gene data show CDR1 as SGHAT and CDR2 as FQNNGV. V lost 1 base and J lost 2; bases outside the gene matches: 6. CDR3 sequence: CASSLGWRGFTDTQYF. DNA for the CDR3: TGTGCCAGCAGCTTAGGCTGGCGGGGGTTCACAGATACGCAGTATTTT.

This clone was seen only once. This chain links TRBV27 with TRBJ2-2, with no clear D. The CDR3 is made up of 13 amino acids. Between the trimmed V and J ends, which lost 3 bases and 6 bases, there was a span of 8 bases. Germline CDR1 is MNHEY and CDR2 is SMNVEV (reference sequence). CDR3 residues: CASSFPGSGELFF. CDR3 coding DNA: TGTGCCAGCAGTTTCCCCGGGTCCGGGGAGCTGTTTTTT.

CDR3 protein: CASSETGSITSGGASDTQYF. For the CDR3, the DNA is TGTGCCAGCAGTGAAACGGGGTCAATTACTAGCGGGGGGGCCTCAGATACGCAGTATTTT. This chain uses TRBV2 with TRBJ2-3; 13 nucleotides align to TRBD2. The CDR3 is 20 residues long. Germline CDR1 reads SNHLY; CDR2 reads FYNNEI. Trimming took 2 bases from V and 4 from J; bases not matched to a gene: 15.

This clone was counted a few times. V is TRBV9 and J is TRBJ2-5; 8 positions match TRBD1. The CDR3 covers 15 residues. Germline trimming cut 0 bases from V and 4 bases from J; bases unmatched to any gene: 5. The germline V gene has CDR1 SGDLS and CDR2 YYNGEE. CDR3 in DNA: TGTGCCAGCAGCGTAGGGGACAGGAGGAGAGAGACCCAGTACTTC. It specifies CASSVGDRRRETQYF. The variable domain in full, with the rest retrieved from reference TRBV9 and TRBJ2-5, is DSGVTQTPKHLITATGQRVTLRCSPRSGDLSVYWYQQSLDQGLQFLIQYYNGEERAKGNILERFSAQQFPDLHSELNLSSLELGDSALYFCASSVGDRRRETQYFGPGTRLLVL.

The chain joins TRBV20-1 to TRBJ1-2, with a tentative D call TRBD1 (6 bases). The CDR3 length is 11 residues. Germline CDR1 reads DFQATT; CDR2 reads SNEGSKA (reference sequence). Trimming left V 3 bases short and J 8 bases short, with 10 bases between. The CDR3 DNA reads TGCAGTGCTAGGGAGGACAGCGGCTACACCTTC. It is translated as CSAREDSGYTF.

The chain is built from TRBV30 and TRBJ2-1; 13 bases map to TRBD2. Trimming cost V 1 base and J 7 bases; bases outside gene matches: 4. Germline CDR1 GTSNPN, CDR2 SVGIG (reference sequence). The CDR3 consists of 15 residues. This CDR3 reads CAWSAGLAGANEQFF. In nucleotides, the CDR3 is TGTGCCTGGAGTGCAGGACTAGCGGGGGCGAATGAGCAGTTCTTC.

CDR3 in amino acids: CAWSRLQLEKLFF. The CDR3 region has the DNA TGTGCCTGGAGTCGGCTTCAGCTTGAAAAACTGTTTTTT. V and J are TRBV30 and TRBJ1-4; D unclear. This CDR3 region has 13 residues. CDR1 GTSNPN and CDR2 SVGIG come from the germline V gene (reference sequence). V was pared by 2 bases and J by 7 bases, with 11 bases between.

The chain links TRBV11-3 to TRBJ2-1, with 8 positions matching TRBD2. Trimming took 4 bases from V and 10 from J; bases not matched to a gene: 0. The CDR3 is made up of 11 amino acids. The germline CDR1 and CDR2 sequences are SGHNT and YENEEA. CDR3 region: CASSSGGEQFF. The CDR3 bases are TGTGCCAGCAGCTCGGGGGGGGAGCAGTTCTTC.

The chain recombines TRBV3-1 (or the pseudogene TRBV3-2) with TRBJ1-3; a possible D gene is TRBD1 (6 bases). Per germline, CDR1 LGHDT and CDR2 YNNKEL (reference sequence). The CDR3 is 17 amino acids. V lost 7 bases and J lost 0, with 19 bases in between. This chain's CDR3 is CASKRGEGFASGNTIYF. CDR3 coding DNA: TGTGCCAGCAAGAGGGGGGAGGGGTTTGCCTCTGGAAACACCATATATTTT.

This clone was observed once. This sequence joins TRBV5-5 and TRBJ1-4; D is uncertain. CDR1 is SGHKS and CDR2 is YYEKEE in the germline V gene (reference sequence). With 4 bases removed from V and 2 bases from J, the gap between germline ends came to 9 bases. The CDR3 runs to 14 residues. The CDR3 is CASSPLSTNEKLFF. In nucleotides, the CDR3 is TGTGCCAGCAGCCCACTTTCGACTAATGAAAAACTGTTTTTT.

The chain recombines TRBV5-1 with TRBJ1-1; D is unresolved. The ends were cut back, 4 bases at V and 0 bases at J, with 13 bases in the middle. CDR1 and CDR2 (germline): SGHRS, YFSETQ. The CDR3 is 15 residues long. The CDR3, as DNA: TGCGCCAGCAGCCCCCAGAGTCGTCTGAACACTGAAGCTTTCTTT. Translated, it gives CASSPQSRLNTEAFF.

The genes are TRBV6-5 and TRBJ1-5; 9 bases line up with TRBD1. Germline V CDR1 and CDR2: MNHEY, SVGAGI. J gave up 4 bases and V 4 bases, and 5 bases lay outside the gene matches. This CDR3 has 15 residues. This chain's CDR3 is CASSFLTGGNQPQHF. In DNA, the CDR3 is TGTGCCAGCAGTTTTTTGACAGGGGGAAATCAGCCCCAGCATTTT.

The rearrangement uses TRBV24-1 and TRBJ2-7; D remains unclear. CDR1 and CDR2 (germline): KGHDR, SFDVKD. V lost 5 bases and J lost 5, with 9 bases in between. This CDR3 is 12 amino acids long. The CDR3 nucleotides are TGTGCCACCAGTGCCTATGGCCACGAGCAGTACTTC. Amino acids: CATSAYGHEQYF.

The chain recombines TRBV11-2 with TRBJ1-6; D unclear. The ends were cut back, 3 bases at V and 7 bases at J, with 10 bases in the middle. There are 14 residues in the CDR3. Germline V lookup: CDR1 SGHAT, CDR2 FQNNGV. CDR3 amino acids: CASSFGFTNSPLHF. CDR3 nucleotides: TGTGCCAGCAGCTTCGGCTTCACAAATTCACCCCTCCACTTT.

DNA of the CDR3: TGTGCCTGGAGTTTGGGGGCAAACTACGAGCAGTACTTC. Encoded protein: CAWSLGANYEQYF. The chain links TRBV30 to TRBJ2-7, with D tentatively TRBD1 (6 bases). Trimming removed 2 bases from V and 3 bases from J, with 11 bases in between. Germline CDR1 and CDR2: GTSNPN and SVGIG (reference sequence). The length of the CDR3 is 13 residues.

As DNA, the CDR3 is TGTGCCAGCAGCCAGGGACAGGGGGCAGACTACGAGCAGTACGTC. This codes for CASSQGQGADYEQYV. V usage is TRBV4-2 and J usage is TRBJ2-7, with TRBD1 identical over 12 bases. Trimming cost V 3 bases and J 3 bases; bases outside gene matches: 3. The CDR3 extends over 15 amino acids. Germline V gene data show CDR1 as LGHNA and CDR2 as YNFKEQ.

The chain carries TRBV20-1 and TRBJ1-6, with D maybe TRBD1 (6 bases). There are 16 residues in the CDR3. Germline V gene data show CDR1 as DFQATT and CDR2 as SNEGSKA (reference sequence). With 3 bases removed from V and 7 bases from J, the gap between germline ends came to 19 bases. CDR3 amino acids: CSASGALQGWNSPLHF. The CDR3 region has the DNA TGCAGTGCTAGTGGGGCCCTACAGGGTTGGAATTCACCCCTCCACTTT.